This passage covers 10 T cell receptor beta chains from one sample sequenced in a study of blood T cell repertoires in COVID-19. Some clones are missing from TCRdb's copy, which holds only in-frame ones; the method was immunoSEQ multiplex PCR. The table lists 130,000 or so clones, 84% of them singletons. The specimen was peripheral blood. These receptors were obtained from a human donor in a cohort sampled during active COVID-19.

The chain carries TRBV24-1 and TRBJ2-2, with D maybe TRBD1 (5 bases). CDR1 is KGHDR and CDR2 is SFDVKD in the germline V gene. This CDR3 spans 15 amino acids. Trimming stripped 9 bases from V and 0 bases from J, with 13 bases between. CDR3 in amino acids: CATSRTGSNTGELFF. CDR3 coding DNA: TGTGCCACCTCCCGTACAGGTTCGAACACCGGGGAGCTGTTTTTT.

This chain links TRBV11-2 with TRBJ2-7, with D perhaps TRBD1 (6 bases). CDR1 and CDR2 (germline): SGHAT, FQNNGV. Trimming removed 1 base from V and 5 bases from J, with 12 bases in between. The CDR3 contains 14 residues. The CDR3 DNA sequence: TGTGCCAGCAGCTTAGGCAGGGGCAAAGACGAGCAGTACTTC. This translates into CASSLGRGKDEQYF.

The rearrangement joins TRBV5-4 to TRBJ2-1, with TRBD2 matching 8 bases. V lost 4 bases, J lost 5 bases, and 8 bases stayed unmatched. CDR1 is SGHNT and CDR2 is YYREEE in the germline V gene (reference sequence). CDR3 length: 15 amino acids. For the CDR3, the DNA is TGTGCCAGCAGCCTGGTACGGGGGGGGGACAATGAGCAGTTCTTC. Protein: CASSLVRGGDNEQFF. The whole variable domain, filled in from reference TRBV5-4 and TRBJ2-1, reads ETGVTQSPTHLIKTRGQQVTLRCSSQSGHNTVSWYQQALGQGPQFIFQYYREEENGRGNFPPRFSGLQFPNYSSELNVNALELDDSALYLCASSLVRGGDNEQFFGPGTRLTVL.

This rearrangement joins TRBV5-4 to TRBJ1-2, with 9 bases aligning to TRBD1. Germline assignment: CDR1 SGHNT and CDR2 YYREEE (reference sequence). The V segment lost 4 bases and the J segment 5 bases; nucleotides outside the gene matches: 6. The CDR3 is 14 amino acids. Here the CDR3 DNA reads TGTGCCAGCAGCGAAACAGGGGGCATGTATGGCTACACCTTC. Its translation: CASSETGGMYGYTF.

The rearrangement links TRBV7-8 to TRBJ1-2, with TRBD1 identical over 7 bases. Germline V CDR1 and CDR2: SGHVS, FQNEAQ. Unmatched junction bases numbered 7, after V lost 4 bases and J lost 8 bases. The CDR3 totals 13 residues. The CDR3 here is CASSSDRVWGYTF. DNA for the CDR3: TGTGCCAGCAGCTCCGACAGGGTCTGGGGCTACACCTTC.

The sample holds one count of this clone. The chain recombines TRBV6-1 with TRBJ1-2, with 11 bases matching TRBD1. This CDR3 spans 16 amino acids. Germline V gives CDR1 MNHNS, CDR2 SASEGT. The trim removed 3 bases at V and 8 bases at J, leaving 11 bases unmatched. CDR3 sequence (DNA): TGTGCCAGCAGTGATCAAATTTGGGACAGGGGGGGCGGCTACACCTTC. Amino acid sequence: CASSDQIWDRGGGYTF.

This clone came up a few times. The V gene is TRBV5-1, the J gene TRBJ2-5; TRBD2 matches at 13 bases. The V gene's germline CDR1 is SGHRS and CDR2 YFSETQ. The CDR3 is made up of 15 amino acids. Trimming took 3 bases from V and 5 from J; bases not matched to a gene: 4. This CDR3 is CASSSGLAGVETQYF. The CDR3 nucleotides are TGCGCCAGCAGCTCAGGACTAGCGGGGGTCGAGACCCAGTACTTC.

The chain carries TRBV4-1 and TRBJ1-2; no firm D call. This CDR3 contains 15 residues. CDR1 and CDR2 from the germline V gene are MGHRA and YSYEKL. Deletions cut 1 base from V and 2 bases from J, with 11 bases between. The CDR3 is CASSQVEGLNYGYTF. The CDR3 DNA follows: TGCGCCAGCAGCCAAGTGGAGGGCCTGAACTATGGCTACACCTTC.

This clone was seen a single time. The genes are TRBV5-1 and TRBJ2-2; a possible D gene is TRBD1 (5 bases). V shed 0 bases and J shed 6 bases, with 15 bases lying between them. The CDR3 runs 16 residues. CDR1 is SGHRS, CDR2 YFSETQ, per germline. The CDR3 here is CASSLGTGSPSGELFF. The CDR3 nucleotides read TGCGCCAGCAGCTTGGGAACAGGTTCCCCTTCCGGGGAGCTGTTTTTT.

The gene calls are TRBV5-1 and TRBJ2-2, with 8 bases aligning to TRBD2. J gave up 2 bases and V 6 bases, and 6 bases lay outside the gene matches. CDR3 length: 15 amino acids. Germline assignment: CDR1 SGHRS and CDR2 YFSETQ. In DNA form, the CDR3 reads TGCGCCAGCACGAGCGGGGGCTTTAACACCGGGGAGCTGTTTTTT. Its translation is CASTSGGFNTGELFF.